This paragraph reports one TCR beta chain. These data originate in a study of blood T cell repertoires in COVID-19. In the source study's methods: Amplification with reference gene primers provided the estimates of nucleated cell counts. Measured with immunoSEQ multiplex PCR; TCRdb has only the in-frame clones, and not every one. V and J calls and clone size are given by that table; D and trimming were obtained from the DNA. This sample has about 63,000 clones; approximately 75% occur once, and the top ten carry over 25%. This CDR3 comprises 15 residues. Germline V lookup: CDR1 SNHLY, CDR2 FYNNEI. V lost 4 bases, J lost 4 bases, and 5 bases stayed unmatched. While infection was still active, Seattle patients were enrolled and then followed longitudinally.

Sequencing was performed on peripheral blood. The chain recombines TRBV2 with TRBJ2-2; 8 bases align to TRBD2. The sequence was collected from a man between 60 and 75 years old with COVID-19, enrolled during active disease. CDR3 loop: CASSADGRATGELFF. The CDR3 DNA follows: TGTGCCAGCAGTGCAGACGGGAGGGCCACCGGGGAGCTGTTTTTT.